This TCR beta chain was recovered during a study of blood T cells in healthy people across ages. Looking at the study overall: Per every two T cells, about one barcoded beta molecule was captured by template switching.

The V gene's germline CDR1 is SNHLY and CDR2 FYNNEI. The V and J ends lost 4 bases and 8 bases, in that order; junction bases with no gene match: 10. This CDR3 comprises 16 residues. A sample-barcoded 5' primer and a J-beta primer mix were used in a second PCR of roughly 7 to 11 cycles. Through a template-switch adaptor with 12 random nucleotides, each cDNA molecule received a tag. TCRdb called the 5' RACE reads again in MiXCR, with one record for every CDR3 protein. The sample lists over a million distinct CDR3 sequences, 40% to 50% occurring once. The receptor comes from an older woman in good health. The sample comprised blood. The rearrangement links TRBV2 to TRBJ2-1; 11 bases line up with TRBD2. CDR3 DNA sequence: TGTGCCAGCAGTGCCCCCCTAGCGGGGGGCCTGGATGAGCAGTTCTTC. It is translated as CASSAPLAGGLDEQFF.